Each of the 22 T cell receptor beta chains below was sequenced from the same sample in a study of identical twins. TCRdb used MiXCR to reprocess the 5' RACE reads, holding one entry per CDR3 protein. The repertoire holds some 270,000 distinct CDR3 sequences, with approximately 8.3% as singletons. This sample also belongs to another study, concerning yellow fever vaccine responses in identical twins.

Sequencing input: CD8+ T cells sorted from blood. The receptors were gathered from a woman aged 18-35 years in good health.

This clonotype has more than one count but fewer than ten. In nucleotides, the CDR3 is TGTGCCACCAGCACCCTCCGCGCGGGGCCCAATGAGCAGTTCTTC. Amino acid sequence: CATSTLRAGPNEQFF. V is TRBV15 and J is TRBJ2-1; TRBD2 might be the D (6 bases). CDR1 is LNHNV and CDR2 is YYDKDF in the germline V gene (reference sequence). The CDR3 length is 15 residues. Between the trimmed V and J ends, which lost 4 bases and 6 bases, there was a span of 16 bases. Full variable domain (outside the CDR3, taken from reference TRBV15 and TRBJ2-1): DAMVIQNPRYQVTQFGKPVTLSCSQTLNHNVMYWYQQKSSQAPKLLFHYYDKDFNNEADTPDNFQSRRPNTSFCFLDIRSPGLGDTAMYLCATSTLRAGPNEQFFGPGTRLTVL.

V gene TRBV3-1 combines with J gene TRBJ1-5, with D possibly matching TRBD1 (5 bases). The CDR3 loop spans 14 amino acids. Germline V gives CDR1 LGHDT, CDR2 YNNKEL (reference sequence). V lost 0 bases and J 4 bases, leaving 7 bases between the germline ends. CDR3 sequence reads: CASSQEGENQPQHF. DNA for the CDR3: TGTGCCAGCAGCCAAGAAGGGGAGAATCAGCCCCAGCATTTT. The whole variable domain, filled in from reference TRBV3-1 and TRBJ1-5, reads DTAVSQTPKYLVTQMGNDKSIKCEQNLGHDTMYWYKQDSKKFLKIMFSYNNKELIINETVPNRFSPKSPDKAHLNLHINSLELGDSAVYFCASSQEGENQPQHFGDGTRLSIL.

Many counts were recorded for this clonotype. The J gene is TRBJ2-1, the V gene TRBV12-3 or TRBV12-4; D not certain. V gave up 2 bases and J gave up 7 bases, with 6 bases separating them. The CDR3 runs 12 residues. CDR3 region: CASSLSRNEQFF. The CDR3 DNA is TGTGCCAGCAGTTTATCAAGAAATGAGCAGTTCTTC.

This clonotype was seen at least ten times. V and J are TRBV6-5 and TRBJ2-3, with D tentatively TRBD1 (6 bases). Between the trimmed V and J ends, which lost 0 bases and 3 bases, there was a span of 13 bases. CDR3 length equals 16 residues. Germline V gene data show CDR1 as MNHEY and CDR2 as SVGAGI. CDR3 amino acids: CASSYSRTAFTDTQYF. The CDR3 DNA reads TGTGCCAGCAGTTACTCGCGGACAGCATTTACAGATACGCAGTATTTT.

Only a few counts were recorded for this clonotype. J is TRBJ2-7 and V is TRBV7-8; D possibly uses TRBD1 or TRBD2 (5 bases each). The CDR3 is made up of 16 amino acids. Trimming pared 4 bases from V and 4 bases from J, leaving 20 bases between. Germline lookup yields CDR1 SGHVS and CDR2 FQNEAQ. CDR3 amino acids: CASSSSGTRLMYEQYF. Here the CDR3 DNA reads TGTGCCAGCAGCTCCTCCGGGACGAGGCTTATGTACGAGCAGTACTTC.

This clonotype was seen at least ten times. This rearrangement joins TRBV29-1 to TRBJ2-5, with 7 bases that match TRBD2. V lost 5 bases to trimming and J lost 1 base; unmatched junction nucleotides: 7. This CDR3 spans 14 amino acids. Germline CDR1 is SQVTM and CDR2 is ANQGSEA. CDR3 in amino acids: CSVQTTSSQETQYF. The CDR3, as DNA: TGCAGCGTTCAGACGACTAGCAGCCAAGAGACCCAGTACTTC. The full variable domain, in which reference TRBV29-1 and TRBJ2-5 provide the parts outside the CDR3, is SAVISQKPSRDICQRGTSLTIQCQVDSQVTMMFWYRQQPGQSLTLIATANQGSEATYESGFVIDKFPISRPNLTFSTLTVSNMSPEDSSIYLCSVQTTSSQETQYFGPGTRLLVL.

The genes are TRBV10-3 and TRBJ1-6; tentative D call: TRBD1 (5 bases). Per the germline V gene, CDR1 is ENHRY and CDR2 is SYGVKD. V lost 0 bases and J lost 7, with 10 bases in between. The CDR3 length is 15 residues. CDR3 region: CAISESAGSNSPLHF. For the CDR3, the DNA is TGTGCCATCAGTGAGTCCGCAGGGTCGAATTCACCCCTCCACTTT.

This clonotype showed up just a few times. CDR3 bases: TGTGCCAGCAGAACCGGGACTAGCGGTCTCTACGAGCAGTACTTC. Protein: CASRTGTSGLYEQYF. V is TRBV27 and J is TRBJ2-7, with 11 bases identical to TRBD2. V gave up 6 bases and J gave up 3 bases; unmatched junction bases: 7. Per germline, CDR1 MNHEY and CDR2 SMNVEV (reference sequence). This CDR3 spans 15 amino acids.

There are many counts of this clonotype. The chain links TRBV11-1 to TRBJ2-3; 9 positions agree with TRBD2. Unmatched junction bases numbered 21, after V lost 5 bases and J lost 6 bases. The CDR3 extends over 19 amino acids. CDR1 and CDR2 from the germline V gene are SGHAT and FQDESV (reference sequence). The CDR3 protein is CASSGGTAGGRVLADTQYF. CDR3 in DNA: TGTGCCAGCAGCGGGGGGACTGCTGGCGGGAGGGTATTGGCCGATACGCAGTATTTT.

The chain combines TRBV6-2 or TRBV6-3 with TRBJ2-7, with TRBD2 matching 8 bases. The CDR3 contains 15 residues. The V gene's germline CDR1 is MNHEY and CDR2 SVGEGT. With V trimmed by 5 bases and J by 6 bases, 12 bases remained unmatched. CDR3 DNA sequence: TGTGCCAGCAGTAAATGGATTAGCGGGACCTCCGAGCAGTACTTC. This gives the protein CASSKWISGTSEQYF.

This clonotype was detected only a few times. The V gene is TRBV5-4, the J gene TRBJ2-7; D perhaps matches TRBD1 (7 bases). V was trimmed by 4 bases and J by 2 bases, leaving 13 bases between them. CDR1 is SGHNT and CDR2 is YYREEE in the germline V gene (reference sequence). The CDR3 runs to 14 residues. The DNA of the CDR3 is TGTGCCAGCAGCCCCAGGGGGAGGACCTACGAGCAGTACTTC. Translated: CASSPRGRTYEQYF.

At least ten counts were recorded for this clonotype. The genes are TRBV7-9 and TRBJ2-7, with a tentative D call TRBD1 (5 bases). The CDR3 contains 13 residues. Germline CDR1 reads SEHNR; CDR2 reads FQNEAQ (reference sequence). V lost 7 bases and J lost 5, with 15 bases in between. CDR3 in DNA: TGTGCCAGCACCAATAAAGGGGCCGACGAGCAGTACTTC. It is translated as CASTNKGADEQYF. Full variable domain (outside the CDR3, taken from reference TRBV7-9 and TRBJ2-7): DTGVSQNPRHKITKRGQNVTFRCDPISEHNRLYWYRQTLGQGPEFLTYFQNEAQLEKSRLLSDRFSAERPKGSFSTLEIQRTEQGDSAMYLCASTNKGADEQYFGPGTRLTVT.

The J gene is TRBJ2-1, the V gene TRBV7-9; TRBD2 aligns across 8 bases. J gave up 6 bases and V 2 bases, and 3 bases lay outside the gene matches. The CDR3 has 14 amino acids. CDR1 and CDR2 from the germline V gene are SEHNR and FQNEAQ (reference sequence). The CDR3 DNA reads TGTGCCAGCAGCTTACCGGGGGGGAGCAATGAGCAGTTCTTC. It is translated as CASSLPGGSNEQFF.

The chain employs TRBV21-1 and TRBJ2-2; TRBD1 is taken as the D call from the table, unchecked against the DNA. TRBV21-1 is reported as a pseudogene. The CDR3 totals 19 residues. The CDR3 bases are TGTGCCAGCAGCCGTATCCTCTTCGGGGGCGCGAACGACACCGGGGAGCTGTTTTTT. Protein sequence: CASSRILFGGANDTGELFF.

This clonotype was detected only a few times. The chain carries TRBV2 and TRBJ1-4, with 9 positions matching TRBD1. With 11 bases clipped from V and 4 bases from J, the junction kept 11 bases outside the gene matches. Germline CDR1 and CDR2: SNHLY and FYNNEI. The length of the CDR3 is 15 residues. The CDR3 region is CASRDREDYNEKLFF. The CDR3, as DNA: TGTGCCTCAAGGGACAGGGAGGATTATAATGAAAAACTGTTTTTT.

This clonotype showed up just a few times. The rearrangement joins TRBV25-1 to TRBJ1-1; D is unclear. V lost 8 bases and J 4 bases, leaving 8 bases between the germline ends. CDR3 length: 11 residues. Germline CDR1 reads MGHDK; CDR2 reads SYGVNS. Here the CDR3 DNA reads TGTGCCAGCGGCGGTGTCACTGAAGCTTTCTTT. This encodes CASGGVTEAFF.

This clonotype came up a few times. This chain uses TRBV4-1 with TRBJ2-2; possibly TRBD2 for D (5 bases). This CDR3 spans 13 amino acids. Germline V gives CDR1 MGHRA, CDR2 YSYEKL. The V and J ends lost 8 bases and 9 bases respectively, with 16 bases between them. The CDR3 sequence: CASAQEATWELFF. CDR3 DNA sequence: TGCGCCAGCGCCCAGGAGGCGACCTGGGAGCTGTTTTTT.

This clonotype was seen a few times. The chain couples TRBV15 to TRBJ2-5, with D possibly being TRBD1 or TRBD2 (5 bases each). V lost 3 bases, J lost 4 bases, and 18 bases lay in between. The CDR3 is made up of 16 amino acids. The germline CDR1 and CDR2 sequences are LNHNV and YYDKDF (reference sequence). The CDR3 is CATSSLRGVPRETQYF. Written as DNA, the CDR3 is TGTGCCACCAGCAGCCTAAGAGGGGTGCCTAGAGAGACCCAGTACTTC.

This sequence joins TRBV28 and TRBJ2-7; D remains ambiguous. V gave up 8 bases and J gave up 5 bases, with 19 bases separating them. The CDR3 length is 14 residues. Germline lookup yields CDR1 MDHEN and CDR2 SYDVKM. CDR3 sequence: CASAPRSPIHEQYF. CDR3 DNA: TGTGCCAGCGCGCCCAGATCTCCTATACACGAGCAGTACTTC.

The table lists this clonotype with many counts. The gene calls are TRBV2 and TRBJ2-2; tentative D call: TRBD2 (7 bases). CDR3 size: 14 residues. The V end lost 3 bases, the J end lost 5 bases, and 10 bases lay between the germline ends. The V gene's germline CDR1 is SNHLY and CDR2 FYNNEI. The CDR3 DNA sequence: TGTGCCAGCAGTGAGGGGGGGCGGACCGGGGAGCTGTTTTTT. It specifies CASSEGGRTGELFF.

The CDR3 is CASTPQGAGANVLTF. For the CDR3, the DNA is TGTGCCAGCACTCCGCAGGGTGCCGGGGCCAACGTCCTGACTTTC. The rearrangement links TRBV7-3 to TRBJ2-6, with D tentatively TRBD1 (5 bases). V lost 7 bases and J 4 bases, leaving 14 bases between the germline ends. The CDR3 totals 15 residues. Germline values: CDR1 SGHTA, CDR2 FQGTGA.

This clonotype was picked up many times. The V call is TRBV29-1, the J call TRBJ2-1; D may be TRBD1 or TRBD2 (5 bases each). This CDR3 comprises 14 residues. Germline V gives CDR1 SQVTM, CDR2 ANQGSEA. Trimming removed 1 base from V and 2 bases from J, with 9 bases in between. The CDR3 DNA follows: TGCAGCGTTGAAGGGCGAGGGGCCTACAATGAGCAGTTCTTC. Encoded protein: CSVEGRGAYNEQFF.